This paragraph covers one TCR beta chain sequence. Antigen: not known. The data stem from a study of OX40 agonist ivuxolimab in advanced cancers. Study-level background: Clinicians treated patients with ivuxolimab, an agonistic anti-OX40 (CD134) antibody. Findings of the study overall: More expanded clones were found, on average, in CD8+ than in CD4+ T cells.

Assay used: immunoSEQ multiplex PCR; TCRdb lists only in-frame clones, some missing. The sample lists over 90,000 clones, roughly nine tenths occurring once. This receptor was obtained from an adult with an advanced solid tumor such as melanoma, head and neck, liver or kidney cancer. Sequenced here: CD4+ or CD8+ T cells sorted from blood, sampled in a trial of the OX40 agonist ivuxolimab.

CDR3 sequence: CASSWRDRGLETQYF. DNA of the CDR3: TGCGCCAGCAGCTGGCGGGACAGGGGATTGGAGACCCAGTACTTC. This chain links TRBV5-1 with TRBJ2-5; the match to TRBD1 covers 10 bases. Germline-derived CDR1 and CDR2 are SGHRS and YFSETQ. This CDR3 has 15 residues. V trimming: 3 bases; J trimming: 5 bases; junction bases outside the gene matches: 7.